The sequence of this T cell receptor (beta chain) was determined in a study of shared clonotypes between healthy human individuals. The wider study: The people who gave samples were two women and three men aged 18 to 49.

Of note for this clone: Within the sample, other DNA sequences also encode this same CDR3.

Produced via immunoSEQ multiplex PCR; TCRdb's table is partial and in-frame only. The table has a few million clones, just over 90% seen once. The CDR3 is 14 residues long. Germline V gene sequence: CDR1 SGHRS, CDR2 YFSETQ. V gave up 4 bases and J gave up 2 bases; unmatched junction bases: 3. Sequencing input: naive CD4+ T cells sorted from blood. As for subset: CD45RA+ positively selected. The TCR sequence derives from a young man in good health. The chain links TRBV5-1 to TRBJ2-1; 7 bases are a match to TRBD1. CDR3 DNA sequence: TGCGCCAGCAGCCTTGGGACAGCCTACAATGAGCAGTTCTTC. Its translation is CASSLGTAYNEQFF.